Listed here are 22 T cell receptor beta chains from one sample, sequenced in a study of T cell responses to AZD1222 COVID-19 vaccine. Sequenced by immunoSEQ multiplex PCR; TCRdb stores in-frame clones only, minus some. The sample lists tens of thousands of clones; 80% to 90% were seen once. The source was peripheral blood, collected 28 days after the second AZD1222 dose. These receptors all stem from an adult who received the AZD1222 COVID-19 vaccine.

This chain connects TRBV19 to TRBJ1-1; maybe TRBD1 (5 bases). CDR3 length: 15 amino acids. Between the trimmed V and J ends, which lost 5 bases and 1 base, there was a span of 14 bases. Germline V gene sequence: CDR1 LNHDA, CDR2 SQIVND (reference sequence). The CDR3 DNA sequence: TGTGCCAGTAGTGTAAATCAGGGCCCGAACACTGAAGCTTTCTTT. Residues: CASSVNQGPNTEAFF.

The chain links TRBV2 to TRBJ1-6, with D unclear. Germline CDR1 is SNHLY and CDR2 is FYNNEI. The CDR3 is made up of 13 amino acids. V was cut by 3 bases and J by 9 bases, with 9 bases left in between. Written as DNA, the CDR3 is TGTGCCAGCAGTGACGACTCGACTTCACCCCTCCACTTT. It translates to CASSDDSTSPLHF.

The chain combines TRBV7-2 with TRBJ2-7, with 8 nucleotides matching TRBD1. The J segment lost 6 bases and the V segment lost 1 base, leaving 2 bases of the junction unmatched. The germline V gene encodes CDR1 SGHTA and CDR2 FQGNSA. The CDR3 length is 13 residues. The CDR3 region is CASSLVGQGEQYF. Written as DNA, the CDR3 is TGTGCCAGCAGCTTAGTTGGACAGGGCGAGCAGTACTTC.

The chain couples TRBV5-4 to TRBJ1-6; possibly TRBD1 for D (6 bases). The ends were cut back, 0 bases at V and 6 bases at J, with 16 bases in the middle. This CDR3 has 17 residues. Germline CDR1 and CDR2: SGHNT and YYREEE (reference sequence). CDR3 coding DNA: TGTGCCAGCAGCTTGGTGTGGGGGGCTAAGGGTAATTCACCCCTCCACTTT. The encoded protein is CASSLVWGAKGNSPLHF.

V gene TRBV19 combines with J gene TRBJ1-5, with TRBD1 identical over 10 bases. This CDR3 spans 13 amino acids. Germline CDR1 is LNHDA and CDR2 is SQIVND (reference sequence). V was pared by 10 bases and J by 5 bases, with 5 bases of the junction left unmatched. CDR3 protein: CATAGTGDQPQHF. The CDR3 DNA is TGTGCCACCGCCGGGACAGGGGATCAGCCCCAGCATTTT.

This clone was detected once. This rearrangement joins TRBV10-3 to TRBJ1-3; tentatively, D is TRBD1 (6 bases). The CDR3 extends over 13 amino acids. CDR1 and CDR2 (germline): ENHRY, SYGVKD. V was shortened by 11 bases and J by 2 bases, with 13 bases between the two germline ends. The CDR3 bases are TGTGCCGTTACAGGGAACACTGGAAACACCATATATTTT. This encodes CAVTGNTGNTIYF.

V and J are TRBV12-5 and TRBJ2-2; 12 bases align to TRBD2. CDR1 is LGHNT, CDR2 FRNRAP, per germline. V lost 5 bases and J lost 5; bases outside the gene matches: 9. CDR3 length: 17 amino acids. CDR3 region: CASGPRTSGMRTGELFF. CDR3 nucleotide sequence: TGTGCTAGTGGTCCCCGGACTAGCGGGATGAGGACCGGGGAGCTGTTTTTT.

Here the CDR3 DNA reads TGTGCCAGCAGCCAAGGCGTTGGGACTAGCACAGATACGCAGTATTTT. It specifies CASSQGVGTSTDTQYF. The chain links TRBV4-2 to TRBJ2-3; perhaps TRBD2 as D (6 bases). Germline CDR1 LGHNA, CDR2 YNFKEQ. This CDR3 spans 16 amino acids. V was cut by 1 base and J by 0 bases, with 11 bases left in between.

This clone was seen only a few times. This chain links TRBV6-6 with TRBJ2-7; no definite D call. CDR3 length equals 11 residues. The V end lost 6 bases, the J end lost 0 bases, and 3 bases lay between the germline ends. Germline V gene sequence: CDR1 MNHNY, CDR2 SVGAGI (reference sequence). In nucleotides, the CDR3 is TGTGCCAGCAGCCCCTCCTACGAGCAGTACTTC. Protein sequence: CASSPSYEQYF.

As DNA, the CDR3 is TGTGCCAGCAGTGAAGGCCCAGGCCGACAAGAGACCCAGTACTTC. It is translated as CASSEGPGRQETQYF. This chain connects TRBV6-1 to TRBJ2-5; no definite D call. V lost 1 base, J lost 2 bases, and 11 bases lay in between. CDR1 is MNHNS and CDR2 is SASEGT in the germline V gene. The CDR3 totals 15 residues.

The V gene is TRBV5-1, the J gene TRBJ2-1, with D perhaps matching TRBD2 (5 bases). Germline CDR1 reads SGHRS; CDR2 reads YFSETQ. V was shortened by 0 bases and J by 0 bases, with 13 bases between the two germline ends. The CDR3 runs 17 residues. Written as DNA, the CDR3 is TGCGCCAGCAGCTTGGACCGAGCGGCCGGCTCCTACAATGAGCAGTTCTTC. Its protein is CASSLDRAAGSYNEQFF. Full variable domain (rest looked up from reference TRBV5-1 and TRBJ2-1): KAGVTQTPRYLIKTRGQQVTLSCSPISGHRSVSWYQQTPGQGLQFLFEYFSETQRNKGNFPGRFSGRQFSNSRSEMNVSTLELGDSALYLCASSLDRAAGSYNEQFFGPGTRLTVL.

The CDR3 sequence is CASSVTRAPTNNEQFF. The CDR3 DNA is TGTGCCAGCAGCGTAACTAGGGCCCCAACCAACAATGAGCAGTTCTTC. The chain links TRBV11-2 to TRBJ2-1; possibly TRBD2 for D (5 bases). Germline assignment: CDR1 SGHAT and CDR2 FQNNGV. The CDR3 loop spans 16 amino acids. V lost 5 bases and J 5 bases, leaving 19 bases between the germline ends.

The chain joins TRBV29-1 to TRBJ1-2, with 9 bases identical to TRBD1. Germline V gene lookup returns CDR1 SQVTM and CDR2 ANQGSEA. There are 15 residues in the CDR3. With V trimmed by 7 bases and J by 2 bases, 11 bases remained unmatched. Here the CDR3 reads CSDPNPGQGNYGYTF. The CDR3 DNA reads TGCAGCGACCCGAACCCGGGACAGGGAAACTATGGCTACACCTTC.

The J gene is TRBJ1-1, the V gene TRBV6-5, with D possibly matching TRBD1 (6 bases). Trimming pared 4 bases from V and 4 bases from J, leaving 10 bases between. This CDR3 region has 13 residues. Germline V lookup: CDR1 MNHEY, CDR2 SVGAGI. The CDR3 DNA follows: TGTGCCAGCAGTTTAAACAGGGTCACTGAAGCTTTCTTT. Residues: CASSLNRVTEAFF.

In this sample, this clone turned up once. V gene TRBV19 combines with J gene TRBJ2-1; D assignment may be TRBD1 or TRBD2 (5 bases each). Trimming cost V 0 bases and J 7 bases, with 7 bases left between them. The germline V gene encodes CDR1 LNHDA and CDR2 SQIVND (reference sequence). CDR3 length: 13 amino acids. The CDR3 nucleotides read TGTGCCAGTAGTATAGATTGGGGGAATGAGCAGTTCTTC. It codes for CASSIDWGNEQFF. Filled out from reference TRBV19 and TRBJ2-1, the complete variable domain reads DGGITQSPKYLFRKEGQNVTLSCEQNLNHDAMYWYRQDPGQGLRLIYYSQIVNDFQKGDIAEGYSVSREKKESFPLTVTSAQKNPTAFYLCASSIDWGNEQFFGPGTRLTVL.

Details on this clone: One junction end does not reproduce the germline sequence, and a read error may be involved. The rearrangement links TRBV7-7 to TRBJ2-2; D may be TRBD2 (6 bases). This CDR3 spans 14 amino acids. CDR1 and CDR2 (germline): SSHAT, FNYEAQ (reference sequence). This CDR3 is CASSLHGGTGELFF. The CDR3 DNA sequence: TGTGCTAGCAGCCTCCACGGAGGGACCGGGGAGCTGTTTTTT.

This rearrangement joins TRBV6-5 to TRBJ2-7; 7 bases are a match to TRBD2. The CDR3 contains 13 residues. Germline assignment: CDR1 MNHEY and CDR2 SVGAGI. J was trimmed by 7 bases and V by 2 bases; bases with no gene match: 5. This CDR3 is CASSYGEGLEQYF. In DNA form, the CDR3 reads TGTGCCAGCAGTTACGGGGAGGGTCTGGAGCAGTACTTC.

The genes are TRBV27 and TRBJ2-7; 12 positions agree with TRBD1. Germline V gene lookup returns CDR1 MNHEY and CDR2 SMNVEV (reference sequence). V lost 0 bases, J lost 2 bases, and 5 bases stayed unmatched. The CDR3 is 17 residues long. The DNA for the CDR3 is TGTGCCAGCAGTTTATCGGGACAGGGGGCCGAAACCTACGAGCAGTACTTC. Encoded protein: CASSLSGQGAETYEQYF.

This sequence joins TRBV7-2 and TRBJ1-1, with a tentative D call TRBD1 (6 bases). Looked up from germline, CDR1 is SGHTA and CDR2 is FQGNSA. The V end lost 4 bases, the J end lost 1 base, and 13 bases lay between the germline ends. The CDR3 length is 15 residues. CDR3 bases: TGTGCCAGCAGCTCTGGGGGACACTGGAACACTGAAGCTTTCTTT. It is translated as CASSSGGHWNTEAFF.

The chain couples TRBV21-1 to TRBJ2-3; the table's D call TRBD1 went unverified against the DNA. TRBV21-1 is a known pseudogene. CDR3 length: 15 residues. The CDR3 protein is CASSNRTGGPDTQYF. CDR3 DNA sequence: TGTGCCAGCAGCAATAGGACAGGGGGTCCTGATACGCAGTATTTT.

The CDR3 bases are TGCAGCGTTGAGCCAGGGGACTCTGGAAACACCATATATTTT. Translated: CSVEPGDSGNTIYF. This chain uses TRBV29-1 with TRBJ1-3, with D possibly TRBD1 on 6 matching bases. Germline V gene sequence: CDR1 SQVTM, CDR2 ANQGSEA. This CDR3 contains 14 residues. The V end lost 3 bases, the J end lost 0 bases, and 9 bases lay between the germline ends. Based on the CDR3 plus reference TRBV29-1 and TRBJ1-3, the full variable domain is SAVISQKPSRDICQRGTSLTIQCQVDSQVTMMFWYRQQPGQSLTLIATANQGSEATYESGFVIDKFPISRPNLTFSTLTVSNMSPEDSSIYLCSVEPGDSGNTIYFGEGSWLTVV.

J is TRBJ2-3 and V is TRBV3-1 (or the pseudogene TRBV3-2), with a possible D match to TRBD1 (6 bases). V was clipped by 6 bases and J by 8 bases, with 21 bases between them. The V gene's germline CDR1 is LGHDT and CDR2 YNNKEL (reference sequence). This CDR3 spans 15 amino acids. The DNA of the CDR3 is TGTGCCAGCAGGGATGACAGGCAGGGCCGGGGTACGCAGTATTTT. Protein product: CASRDDRQGRGTQYF.